Shown below are 20 T cell receptor beta chains from a single sample sequenced in a study of shared clonotypes between healthy human individuals. Profiling relied on immunoSEQ multiplex PCR, and the TCRdb table lists in-frame clones only, not all of them. The data show about 680,000 clones, 73% seen once. The sequencing sample was made of memory CD4+ T cells sorted from blood. Subset defined: CD45RA-negative fraction. Every receptor here comes from a woman in her 30s in good health.

The chain uses TRBV2 and TRBJ1-5; no firm D call. The length of the CDR3 is 14 residues. The germline gives CDR1 SNHLY, CDR2 FYNNEI. Trimming removed 7 bases from V and 0 bases from J, with 10 bases in between. This CDR3 reads CASKELNSNQPQHF. CDR3 sequence (DNA): TGTGCCAGCAAGGAACTGAATAGCAATCAGCCCCAGCATTTT.

The chain carries TRBV14 and TRBJ2-1; TRBD1 matches 11 bases. CDR3 length: 15 residues. Trimming took 3 bases from V and 9 from J; bases not matched to a gene: 7. The germline CDR1 and CDR2 sequences are SGHDN and FVKESK. CDR3 coding DNA: TGTGCCAGCAGCCACCGGGACAGGGGGTCGAGTGAGCAGTTCTTC. It encodes CASSHRDRGSSEQFF.

This chain uses TRBV10-2 with TRBJ1-2, with D tentatively TRBD1 (5 bases). There are 15 residues in the CDR3. V was clipped by 6 bases and J by 6 bases, with 20 bases between them. Germline loops: CDR1 WSHSY, CDR2 SAAADI. The CDR3 coding sequence is TGCGCCAGCAGAAAGAGCCCAGGGCGACTAGATGGCTACACCTTC. Translated, it gives CASRKSPGRLDGYTF.

The chain employs TRBV30 and TRBJ2-1; possibly TRBD1 or TRBD2 for D (6 bases each). V was cut by 3 bases and J by 3 bases, with 18 bases left in between. Germline lookup yields CDR1 GTSNPN and CDR2 SVGIG (reference sequence). CDR3 size: 16 residues. The CDR3 reads CAWRRGAAASYNEQFF. Here the CDR3 DNA reads TGTGCCTGGAGGAGGGGGGCTGCGGCGAGCTACAATGAGCAGTTCTTC.

Worth noting for this clone: The same CDR3 also results from other DNA sequences found in this sample. V usage is TRBV9 and J usage is TRBJ2-7, with unresolved D. Germline V CDR1 and CDR2: SGDLS, YYNGEE. CDR3 size: 14 residues. Trimming pared 0 bases from V and 0 bases from J, leaving 7 bases between. DNA of the CDR3: TGTGCCAGCAGCGTAGGCGGAAGCTCCTACGAGCAGTACTTC. This sequence encodes CASSVGGSSYEQYF.

This chain joins TRBV7-8 and TRBJ1-2; the D is unclear. V was cut by 5 bases and J by 8 bases, with 18 bases left in between. Germline CDR1 SGHVS, CDR2 FQNEAQ. This CDR3 is 14 amino acids long. In DNA form, the CDR3 reads TGTGCCAGCAGCCTCCGGAGGGCTACGGAGGGCTACACCTTC. It encodes CASSLRRATEGYTF.

The CDR3 DNA is TGTGCCAGCAGCTTACTCCCCGGGTTGGGCGAGCAGTACTTC. Its translation is CASSLLPGLGEQYF. The genes are TRBV5-8 and TRBJ2-7; D gene ambiguous. The CDR3 sequence is 14 residues long. Germline CDR1 reads SGHTS; CDR2 reads YDEGEE. V lost 2 bases and J 6 bases, leaving 15 bases between the germline ends.

This clone was detected only a few times. A read error is possible here, since a much larger clone lies one base away. This sample also contains other DNA sequences that code for the same CDR3. The chain has TRBV2 and TRBJ2-5; no clear D gene. Germline V gene lookup returns CDR1 SNHLY and CDR2 FYNNEI. The V end was cut by 2 bases, the J end by 4 bases, with 5 bases between. The length of the CDR3 is 12 residues. The CDR3 loop is CASSERRETQYF. The CDR3 nucleotides are TGTGCCAGCAGTGAAAGAAGAGAGACCCAGTACTTC.

There are a few counts of this clone. Other DNA sequences in this specimen translate into the identical CDR3. This chain uses TRBV4-2 with TRBJ2-2; no clear D gene. Germline V gives CDR1 LGHNA, CDR2 YNFKEQ. V shed 1 base and J shed 3 bases, with 9 bases lying between them. CDR3 size: 15 residues. The CDR3 reads CASSQGDRDTGELFF. For the CDR3, the DNA is TGTGCCAGCAGCCAAGGTGATAGGGACACCGGGGAGCTGTTTTTT.

The genes are TRBV19 and TRBJ2-1; 11 nucleotides line up with TRBD2. V was pared by 6 bases and J by 10 bases, with 5 bases of the junction left unmatched. The CDR3 sequence is 13 residues long. Germline CDR1 is LNHDA and CDR2 is SQIVND (reference sequence). The CDR3 DNA sequence: TGTGCCAGTAGAGTAGCGGGAGGGGAGGAGCAGTTCTTC. Amino acids: CASRVAGGEEQFF.

This clone showed up just once. The V call is TRBV7-9, the J call TRBJ1-2; TRBD1 matches 8 bases. Germline values: CDR1 SEHNR, CDR2 FQNEAQ (reference sequence). J gave up 10 bases and V 3 bases, and 7 bases lay outside the gene matches. This CDR3 spans 13 amino acids. CDR3 in amino acids: CASSFGQGTIYTF. The CDR3 DNA is TGTGCCAGCAGCTTCGGACAGGGCACTATCTACACCTTC.

The chain links TRBV23-1 to TRBJ1-4; D ambiguous. TRBV23-1 is an ORF, and what it does is uncertain. V was pared by 8 bases and J by 7 bases, with 14 bases between. This CDR3 has 13 residues. This chain's CDR3 is CASPHPAGEKLFF. For the CDR3, the DNA is TGCGCCAGCCCTCACCCCGCCGGTGAAAAACTGTTTTTT.

The chain recombines TRBV27 with TRBJ1-2, with 7 bases identical to TRBD1. CDR1 is MNHEY, CDR2 SMNVEV, per germline (reference sequence). This CDR3 has 16 amino acids. Trimming at V came to 4 bases and at J to 7 bases, leaving 15 bases not matched to a gene. The CDR3 region is CASSSQGGGGWGGYTF. Here the CDR3 DNA reads TGTGCCAGCAGTTCCCAGGGAGGGGGCGGTTGGGGTGGCTACACCTTC.

This clone was recorded once. The chain has TRBV16 and TRBJ1-1; D gene ambiguous. Trimming stripped 3 bases from V and 11 bases from J, with 13 bases between. CDR1 is KGHSY and CDR2 is FQNENV in the germline V gene. This CDR3 comprises 12 residues. This CDR3 is CASSHPTTGAFF. The CDR3 nucleotides are TGTGCCAGCAGCCACCCGACGACGGGGGCTTTCTTT. Full variable domain (rest looked up from reference TRBV16 and TRBJ1-1): GEEVAQTPKHLVRGEGQKAKLYCAPIKGHSYVFWYQQVLKNEFKFLISFQNENVFDETGMPKERFSAKCLPNSPCSLEIQATKLEDSAVYFCASSHPTTGAFFGQGTRLTVV.

The genes are TRBV7-2 and TRBJ1-1; D is uncertain. Trimming removed 5 bases at V and 4 bases at J, with 14 bases between. The V gene's germline CDR1 is SGHTA and CDR2 FQGNSA. The length of the CDR3 is 14 residues. CDR3 sequence: CASSLLQWVTEAFF. In DNA, the CDR3 is TGTGCCAGCAGCCTATTACAATGGGTCACTGAAGCTTTCTTT.

The chain uses TRBV2 and TRBJ1-2, with 9 bases aligning to TRBD1. Germline V gene sequence: CDR1 SNHLY, CDR2 FYNNEI. V lost 7 bases, J lost 5 bases, and 8 bases stayed unmatched. There are 14 residues in the CDR3. Here the CDR3 reads CASTEGGTGYGYTF. The CDR3 nucleotides are TGTGCCAGCACCGAAGGGGGGACAGGGTATGGCTACACCTTC.

V is TRBV5-4 and J is TRBJ2-7, with no clear D. The germline V gene encodes CDR1 SGHNT and CDR2 YYREEE (reference sequence). Trimming left V 0 bases short and J 6 bases short, with 16 bases between. The CDR3 covers 15 residues. This CDR3 is CASSLELASFGEQYF. As DNA, the CDR3 is TGTGCCAGCAGCTTGGAACTCGCCTCTTTTGGCGAGCAGTACTTC.

This chain connects TRBV7-8 to TRBJ2-7, with TRBD2 identical over 7 bases. The V segment lost 7 bases and the J segment 4 bases; nucleotides outside the gene matches: 10. This CDR3 comprises 14 residues. Germline V gene sequence: CDR1 SGHVS, CDR2 FQNEAQ. CDR3 DNA: TGTGCCAGCACATACCAGCGGGACGCGTACGAGCAGTACTTC. Translated, it gives CASTYQRDAYEQYF.

This clone was observed once. The chain couples TRBV5-1 to TRBJ2-1; the D gene is possibly TRBD2 (6 bases). Germline V CDR1 and CDR2: SGHRS, YFSETQ. There are 15 residues in the CDR3. Deletions cut 4 bases from V and 10 bases from J, with 21 bases between. DNA of the CDR3: TGCGCCAGCAGCCGATGGGGGACTCCCGTTGGAGAGCAGTTCTTC. Residues: CASSRWGTPVGEQFF.

The chain joins TRBV5-1 to TRBJ2-6; 7 bases fit TRBD1. Trimming cost V 4 bases and J 2 bases; bases outside gene matches: 0. CDR1 SGHRS and CDR2 YFSETQ come from the germline V gene. The CDR3 sequence is 14 residues long. For the CDR3, the DNA is TGCGCCAGCAGCACAGGGGCTGGGGCCAACGTCCTGACTTTC. This codes for CASSTGAGANVLTF.